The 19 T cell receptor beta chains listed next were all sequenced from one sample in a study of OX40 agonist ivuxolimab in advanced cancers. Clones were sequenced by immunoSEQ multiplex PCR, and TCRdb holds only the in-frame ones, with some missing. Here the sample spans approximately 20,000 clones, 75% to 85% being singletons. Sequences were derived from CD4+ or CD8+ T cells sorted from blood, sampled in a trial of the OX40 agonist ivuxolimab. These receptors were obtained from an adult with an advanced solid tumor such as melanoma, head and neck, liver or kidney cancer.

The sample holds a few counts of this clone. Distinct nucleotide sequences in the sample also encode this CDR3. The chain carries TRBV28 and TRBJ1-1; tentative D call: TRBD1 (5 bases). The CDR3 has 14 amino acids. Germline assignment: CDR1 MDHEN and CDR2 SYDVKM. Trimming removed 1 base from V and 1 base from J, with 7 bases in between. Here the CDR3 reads CASSLSGTNTEAFF. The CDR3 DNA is TGTGCCAGCAGTTTATCAGGGACGAACACTGAAGCTTTCTTT.

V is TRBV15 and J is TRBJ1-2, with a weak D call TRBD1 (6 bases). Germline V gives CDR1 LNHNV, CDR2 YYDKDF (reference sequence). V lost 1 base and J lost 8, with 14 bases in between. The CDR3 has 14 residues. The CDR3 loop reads CATSRVQGPWGYTF. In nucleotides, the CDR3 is TGTGCCACCAGCAGAGTTCAGGGGCCTTGGGGCTACACCTTC.

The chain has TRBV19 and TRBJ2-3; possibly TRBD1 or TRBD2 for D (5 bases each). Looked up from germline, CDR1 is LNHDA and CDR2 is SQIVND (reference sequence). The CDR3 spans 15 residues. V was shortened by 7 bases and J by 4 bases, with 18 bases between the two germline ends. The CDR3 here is CASTPMGTWADTQYF. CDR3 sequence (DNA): TGTGCCAGTACCCCAATGGGGACCTGGGCAGATACGCAGTATTTT.

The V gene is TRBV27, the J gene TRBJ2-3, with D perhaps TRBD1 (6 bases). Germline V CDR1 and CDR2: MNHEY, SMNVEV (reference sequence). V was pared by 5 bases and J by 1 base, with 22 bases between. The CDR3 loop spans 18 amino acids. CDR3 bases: TGTGCCAGCAGTCCCCGCCTCGTTGTAGGGGGAGGCACAGATACGCAGTATTTT. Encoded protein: CASSPRLVVGGGTDTQYF.

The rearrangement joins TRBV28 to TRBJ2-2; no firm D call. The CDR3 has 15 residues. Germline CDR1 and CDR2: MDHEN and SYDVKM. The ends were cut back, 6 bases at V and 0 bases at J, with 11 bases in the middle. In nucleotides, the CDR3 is TGTGCCAGCAGGGGTCAGGCCACGAACACCGGGGAGCTGTTTTTT. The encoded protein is CASRGQATNTGELFF.

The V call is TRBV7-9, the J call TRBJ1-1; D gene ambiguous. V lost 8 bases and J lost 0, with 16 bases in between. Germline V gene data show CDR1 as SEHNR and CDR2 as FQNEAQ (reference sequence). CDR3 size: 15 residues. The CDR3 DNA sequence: TGTGCCAGCGGGTGGACCGCATTATTGAACACTGAAGCTTTCTTT. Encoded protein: CASGWTALLNTEAFF.

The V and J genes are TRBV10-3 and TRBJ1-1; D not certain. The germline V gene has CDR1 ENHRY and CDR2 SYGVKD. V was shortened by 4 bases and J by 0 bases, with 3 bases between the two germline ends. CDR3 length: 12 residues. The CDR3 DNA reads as TGTGCCATCAGTGGCGTGAACACTGAAGCTTTCTTT. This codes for CAISGVNTEAFF.

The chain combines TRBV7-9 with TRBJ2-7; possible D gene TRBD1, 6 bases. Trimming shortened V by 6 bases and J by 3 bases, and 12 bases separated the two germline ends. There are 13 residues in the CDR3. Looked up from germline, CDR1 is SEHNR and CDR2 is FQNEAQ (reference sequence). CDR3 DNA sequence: TGTGCCAGCAGAGCGGCAGGGGTCTACGAGCAGTACTTC. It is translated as CASRAAGVYEQYF.

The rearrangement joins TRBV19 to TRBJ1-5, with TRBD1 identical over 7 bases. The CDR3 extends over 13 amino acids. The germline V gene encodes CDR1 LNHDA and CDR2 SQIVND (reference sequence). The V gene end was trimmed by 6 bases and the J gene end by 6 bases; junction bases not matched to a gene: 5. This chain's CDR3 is CASRGGSGQPQHF. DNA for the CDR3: TGTGCCAGTAGAGGGGGCTCAGGTCAGCCCCAGCATTTT.

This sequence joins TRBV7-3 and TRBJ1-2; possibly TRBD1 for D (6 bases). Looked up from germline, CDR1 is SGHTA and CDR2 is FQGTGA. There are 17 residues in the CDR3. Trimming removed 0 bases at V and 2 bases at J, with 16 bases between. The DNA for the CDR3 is TGTGCCAGCAGCTTAACGGGTGGCAGGGGTCTGAACTATGGCTACACCTTC. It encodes CASSLTGGRGLNYGYTF.

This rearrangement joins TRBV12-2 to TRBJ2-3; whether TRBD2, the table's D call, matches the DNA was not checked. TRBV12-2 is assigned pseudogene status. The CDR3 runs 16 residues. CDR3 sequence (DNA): TGTGCAAGTCGCCTACGCAGCGGGGGGACCACAGATACGCAGTATTTT. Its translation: CASRLRSGGTTDTQYF.

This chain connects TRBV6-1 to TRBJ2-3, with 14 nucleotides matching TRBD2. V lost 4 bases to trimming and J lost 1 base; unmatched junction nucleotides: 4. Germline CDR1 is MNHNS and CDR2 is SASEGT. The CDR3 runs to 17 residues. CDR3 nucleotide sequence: TGTGCCAGCAGTGTGCTGACTAGCGGGGGGGGCACAGATACGCAGTATTTT. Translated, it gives CASSVLTSGGGTDTQYF.

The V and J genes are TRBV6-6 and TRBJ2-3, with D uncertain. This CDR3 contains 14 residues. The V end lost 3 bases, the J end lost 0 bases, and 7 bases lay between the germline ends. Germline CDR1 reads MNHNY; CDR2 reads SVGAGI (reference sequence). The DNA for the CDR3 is TGTGCCAGCAGTTATCTAGGGAGCACAGATACGCAGTATTTT. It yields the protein CASSYLGSTDTQYF.

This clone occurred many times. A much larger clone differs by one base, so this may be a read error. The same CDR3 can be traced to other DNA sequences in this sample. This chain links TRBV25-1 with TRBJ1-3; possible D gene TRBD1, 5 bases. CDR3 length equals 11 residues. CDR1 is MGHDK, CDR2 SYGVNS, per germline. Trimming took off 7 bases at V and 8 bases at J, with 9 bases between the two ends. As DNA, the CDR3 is TGTGCCAGCACTTGGGGGGACACCATATATTTT. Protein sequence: CASTWGDTIYF. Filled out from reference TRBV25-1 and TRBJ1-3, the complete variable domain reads EADIYQTPRYLVIGTGKKITLECSQTMGHDKMYWYQQDPGMELHLIHYSYGVNSTEKGDLSSESTVSRIRTEHFPLTLESARPSHTSQYLCASTWGDTIYFGEGSWLTVV.

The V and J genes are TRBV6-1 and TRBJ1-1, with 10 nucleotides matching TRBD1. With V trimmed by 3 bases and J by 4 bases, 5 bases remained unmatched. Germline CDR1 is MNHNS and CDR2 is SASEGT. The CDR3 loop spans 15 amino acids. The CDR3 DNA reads TGTGCCAGCAGTGAGTCCGGGACAGGGGCCACTGAAGCTTTCTTT. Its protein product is CASSESGTGATEAFF.

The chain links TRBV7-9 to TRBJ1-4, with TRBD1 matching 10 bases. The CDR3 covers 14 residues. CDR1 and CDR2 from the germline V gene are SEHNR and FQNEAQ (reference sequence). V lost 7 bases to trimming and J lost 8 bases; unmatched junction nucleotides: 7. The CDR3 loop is CASIPGQGEEKLFF. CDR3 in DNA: TGTGCCAGCATCCCAGGACAGGGGGAGGAAAAACTGTTTTTT.

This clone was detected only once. The CDR3 loop is CASSFQGNRDSPLHF. Here the CDR3 DNA reads TGTGCCAGCAGCTTCCAGGGGAATCGTGATTCACCCCTCCACTTT. The chain combines TRBV5-5 with TRBJ1-6, with D possibly matching TRBD1 (6 bases). Germline V gives CDR1 SGHKS, CDR2 YYEKEE (reference sequence). The germline V and J ends were trimmed by 2 bases and 8 bases, with 14 bases remaining between them. The CDR3 extends over 15 amino acids.

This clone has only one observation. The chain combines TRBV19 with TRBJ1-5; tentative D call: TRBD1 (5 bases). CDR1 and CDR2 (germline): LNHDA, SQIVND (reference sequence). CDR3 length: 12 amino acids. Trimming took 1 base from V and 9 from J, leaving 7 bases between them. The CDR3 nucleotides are TGTGCCAGTAGTATAGGGGGGGGGCCCCAGCATTTT. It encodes CASSIGGGPQHF.

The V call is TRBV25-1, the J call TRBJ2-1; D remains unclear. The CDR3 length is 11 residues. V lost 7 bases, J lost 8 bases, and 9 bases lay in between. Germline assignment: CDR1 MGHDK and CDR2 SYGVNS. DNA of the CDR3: TGTGCCAGCACAGCCGGCGATGAGCAGTTCTTC. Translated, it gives CASTAGDEQFF. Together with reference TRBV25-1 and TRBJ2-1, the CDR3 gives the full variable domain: EADIYQTPRYLVIGTGKKITLECSQTMGHDKMYWYQQDPGMELHLIHYSYGVNSTEKGDLSSESTVSRIRTEHFPLTLESARPSHTSQYLCASTAGDEQFFGPGTRLTVL.